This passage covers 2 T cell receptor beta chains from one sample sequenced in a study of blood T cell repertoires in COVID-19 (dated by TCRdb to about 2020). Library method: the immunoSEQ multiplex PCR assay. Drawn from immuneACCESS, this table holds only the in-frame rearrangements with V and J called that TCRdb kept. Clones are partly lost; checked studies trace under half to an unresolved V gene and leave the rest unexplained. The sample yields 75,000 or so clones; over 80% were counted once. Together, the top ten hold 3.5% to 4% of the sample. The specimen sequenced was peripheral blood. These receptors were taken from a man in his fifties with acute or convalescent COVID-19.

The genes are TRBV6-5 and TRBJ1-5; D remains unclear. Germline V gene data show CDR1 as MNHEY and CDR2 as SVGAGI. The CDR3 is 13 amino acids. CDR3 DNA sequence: TGTGCGGTGGGCCCGAGAGGCAATCAGCCCCAGCATTTT. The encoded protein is CAVGPRGNQPQHF.

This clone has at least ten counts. The CDR3 region is CAWSDGNTEAFF. Written as DNA, the CDR3 is TGTGCCTGGAGTGACGGGAACACTGAAGCTTTCTTT. The rearrangement uses TRBV30 and TRBJ1-1; D ambiguous. This CDR3 is 12 amino acids long. Germline lookup yields CDR1 GTSNPN and CDR2 SVGIG (reference sequence). The V gene lost 1 base and the J gene lost 1 base, with 4 bases spanning the gap.